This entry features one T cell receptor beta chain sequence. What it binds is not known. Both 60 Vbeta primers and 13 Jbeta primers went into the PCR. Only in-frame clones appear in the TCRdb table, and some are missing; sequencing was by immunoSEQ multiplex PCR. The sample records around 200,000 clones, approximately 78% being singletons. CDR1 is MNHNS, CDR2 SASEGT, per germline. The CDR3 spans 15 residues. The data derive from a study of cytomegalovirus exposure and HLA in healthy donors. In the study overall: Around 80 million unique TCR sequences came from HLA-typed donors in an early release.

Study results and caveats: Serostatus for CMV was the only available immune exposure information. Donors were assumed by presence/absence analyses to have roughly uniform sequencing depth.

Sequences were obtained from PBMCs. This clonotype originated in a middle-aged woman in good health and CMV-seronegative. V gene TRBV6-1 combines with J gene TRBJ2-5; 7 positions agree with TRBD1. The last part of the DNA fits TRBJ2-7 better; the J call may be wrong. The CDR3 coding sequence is TGTGCCAGCAGTGAAGAGGACAGGAGCTCCTACGAGCAGTACTTC. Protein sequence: CASSEEDRSSYEQYF.